The TCR beta chain described here comes from a study of CD8 T cells in ankylosing spondylitis. TCRdb independently ran MiXCR on the 5' RACE reads; one entry per CDR3 protein. The sample includes more than 250,000 distinct CDR3 sequences, around a tenth of them seen just once. After removal of 2 bases from V and 8 bases from J, the junction contained 15 bases not matched to a gene. CDR3 size: 17 residues. Germline lookup yields CDR1 SGHDT and CDR2 YYEEEE. Notes on the study in general: It was reported that disease-linked clones were significantly enriched in matched ankylosing spondylitis synovial fluid.

In regard to this clonotype: No antigen is known for it.

The V gene is TRBV5-6, the J gene TRBJ2-1; 8 bases fit TRBD2. The TCR originated in a female donor with ankylosing spondylitis or in good health (not recorded which). Sequencing used blood, either unsorted or a sorted T cell fraction (not recorded which). The CDR3 region is CASSFRGGGQFSDEQFF. The CDR3 DNA is TGTGCCAGCAGCTTCCGGGGCGGGGGGCAATTTTCCGATGAGCAGTTCTTC.